This T cell receptor beta chain emerged from a study of shared clonotypes between healthy human individuals. Study in general: Per-donor plates numbered three CD4 naive, three CD4 memory, two CD8 naive and one CD8 memory. Overall study findings and caveats: The sharing of 5% to 6.5% of naive CD4 clonotypes was seen across several donors.

This CDR3 contains 17 residues. Losses at the gene ends were 5 bases for V and 0 bases for J; bases not matched to a gene: 8. CDR1 is LNHDA and CDR2 is SQIVND in the germline V gene (reference sequence). Terminally differentiated effector memory CD45RA+ cells were left out of the naive CD8 fraction, which was CD45RO-negative and positively selected for CCR7. Assay runs were performed at deep level. This table comes from immunoSEQ multiplex PCR, and its TCRdb copy is limited to in-frame clones, with some not included. The data contain millions of clones, about 93% of them singletons. With respect to this clone: As yet, its antigen is unknown.

The TCR originated in a man between 18 and 35 years old in good health. Some clones in this sample may be carry-over from other donors' samples. The sequencing sample was made of naive CD8+ T cells from PBMCs. The chain couples TRBV19 to TRBJ1-3, with 9 bases lining up with TRBD1. The CDR3 sequence is CASSLMGQGVSGNTIYF. CDR3 DNA sequence: TGTGCCAGTAGTCTGATGGGACAGGGCGTCTCTGGAAACACCATATATTTT. Full variable domain (outside the CDR3, taken from reference TRBV19 and TRBJ1-3): DGGITQSPKYLFRKEGQNVTLSCEQNLNHDAMYWYRQDPGQGLRLIYYSQIVNDFQKGDIAEGYSVSREKKESFPLTVTSAQKNPTAFYLCASSLMGQGVSGNTIYFGEGSWLTVV.